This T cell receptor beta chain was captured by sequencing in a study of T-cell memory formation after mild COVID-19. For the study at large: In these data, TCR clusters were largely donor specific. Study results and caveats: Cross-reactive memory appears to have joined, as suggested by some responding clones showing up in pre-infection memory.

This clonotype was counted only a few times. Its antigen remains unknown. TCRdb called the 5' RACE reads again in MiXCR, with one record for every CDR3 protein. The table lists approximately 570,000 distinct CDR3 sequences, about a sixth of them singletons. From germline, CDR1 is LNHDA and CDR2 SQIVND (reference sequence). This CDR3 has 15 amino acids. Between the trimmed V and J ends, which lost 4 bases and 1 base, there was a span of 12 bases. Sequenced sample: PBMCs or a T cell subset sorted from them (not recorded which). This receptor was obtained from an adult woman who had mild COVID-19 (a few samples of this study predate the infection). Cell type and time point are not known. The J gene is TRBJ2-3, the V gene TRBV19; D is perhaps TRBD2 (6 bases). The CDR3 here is CASSNRVAGTDTQYF. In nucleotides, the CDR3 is TGTGCCAGTAGTAATAGGGTAGCGGGCACAGATACGCAGTATTTT.